Below, 3 T cell receptor beta chains from the same sample are listed, as sequenced in a study of blood T cell repertoires in COVID-19. The protocol was immunoSEQ multiplex PCR, while the TCRdb copy is restricted to in-frame clones and leaves out a portion. The table has about 52,000 clones, around 86% seen once. Source material: peripheral blood. The receptors come from a woman over 75 with acute or convalescent COVID-19.

The chain is built from TRBV18 and TRBJ2-5, with 7 nucleotides matching TRBD2. CDR3 length equals 15 residues. Trimming cost V 4 bases and J 4 bases; bases outside gene matches: 9. The germline CDR1 and CDR2 sequences are KGHSH and LQKENI. CDR3 sequence (DNA): TGTGCCAGCTCACAGACTAGCACCGATGGAGAGACCCAGTACTTC. Residues: CASSQTSTDGETQYF.

The chain joins TRBV7-9 to TRBJ1-2; tentative D call: TRBD1 (6 bases). V gave up 5 bases and J gave up 2 bases, with 15 bases separating them. Germline V gene data show CDR1 as SEHNR and CDR2 as FQNEAQ (reference sequence). The CDR3 length is 15 residues. The CDR3 here is CASSPGQNQNYGYTF. In DNA, the CDR3 is TGTGCCAGCAGCCCAGGACAGAACCAGAACTATGGCTACACCTTC.

The rearrangement uses TRBV10-3 and TRBJ2-2; TRBD2 aligns across 10 bases. V was pared by 10 bases and J by 6 bases, with 2 bases of the junction left unmatched. In germline, CDR1 is ENHRY, CDR2 SYGVKD. The CDR3 extends over 12 amino acids. CDR3: CASGTSAGELFF. The CDR3 DNA sequence: TGTGCCAGCGGGACTAGCGCCGGGGAGCTGTTTTTT.